The source of this TCR beta chain is a study of blood T cell repertoires in COVID-19 (dated by TCRdb to the early 2020s). Regarding the study in general: The collaborator samples originated in the United States, Italy and Spain and spanned the acute and convalescent phases of COVID-19. The prospective study material was composed of cDNA or gDNA derived from T cells, B-cell-depleted T cells, or PBMCs. Subjects who had been exposed to COVID-19, were actively infected with it, or had recovered from it provided the deeply sampled blood TCRbeta repertoires that made up the dataset. The repertoires were released in a freely available public database intended as a resource for research on the immune response to SARS-CoV-2. Samples came from the ongoing ImmuneRACE study (first 160 participants) plus 1,254 subjects from 6 global collaborators. Sample metadata almost always included a de-identified subject ID, COVID-19 status, age in years and sex. Where HLA class I and class II types were available, the types were taken from metadata supplied by the sample provider, not from assay-based typing. Overall study outcomes, separate from this receptor: How much clinical and demographic metadata was included differed by source and by participant, and the metadata was provided uncurated.

TCRbeta CDR3 regions were amplified from genomic DNA by means of the immunoSEQ Assay, a bias-controlled multiplex PCR. On the authors' methods: Within the assay, amplification of reference gene primers was used to estimate how many nucleated cells each sample contained. Sequence reads were collapsed and filtered to measure the absolute abundance of every unique TCRbeta CDR3 rearrangement. For each sample, productive Simpson clonality was calculated as the square root of Simpson's diversity index over productive rearrangements. Not all clones reach the TCRdb copy of this immuneACCESS table, which keeps in-frame sequences only. Checked studies attribute under half of the gap to unresolved V genes and leave the rest unexplained. The DNA gave D and trimming, while V, J and clone size come from that table. Present in this sample are roughly 220,000 clones, about 80% of which were seen just once. Over 14% of the sample rests with the top ten.

Participants in the prospective study were aged 18 to 89 years, lived in some 24 United States geographic areas, and enrolled through a virtual design. In the prospective study, cohorts were assigned on the basis of participant-reported clinical history obtained from a screening survey and a study questionnaire. ImmuneRACE Cohort 3 recovered participants were defined by two consecutive negative NP/OP PCR tests, healthcare professional clearance, or symptom resolution. Mobile phlebotomists in the prospective study collected whole blood, serum and a nasopharyngeal or oropharyngeal swab from every participant. Participants in the prospective study had the option to provide additional blood draws and questionnaires over a roughly 2-month period. Blood samples from the prospective study were shipped frozen or at room temperature prior to DNA extraction. Remarks on this clone: Which antigen it targets is not known. No base-level quality is on record; no much larger clone is a single base apart.

The source material was PBMCs or T cells enriched from blood (not recorded which). The TCR comes from a man aged 35-49 years who had recovered from COVID-19.

The CDR3 here reads CASSLTGSYGYTF. The nucleotide sequence is TGTGCCAGCAGCCTCACAGGTTCCTATGGCTACACCTTC. The chain links TRBV25-1 with TRBJ1-2; possibly the D gene is TRBD1, per 5 matching bases. The germline V gene yields MGHDK for CDR1 and SYGVNS for CDR2. Trimming takes 6 bases from V and 4 bases from J, and the germline ends sit 12 bases apart. Its CDR3 holds 13 amino acids, cysteine through phenylalanine. The sequence is cut down to CDR3 DNA, 39 bases in frame from base 1.